Listed below are T cell receptor beta chains from one sample, sequenced in a study of T cell changes during pregnancy in multiple sclerosis. The repertoire was sequenced with immunoSEQ multiplex PCR; TCRdb's copy has only in-frame clones and lacks some. The sample records around 100,000 clones, roughly nine tenths being singletons. This sample comprised peripheral blood, obtained in the second trimester of pregnancy. The receptor source for this set is a female donor with multiple sclerosis, enrolled in a pregnancy study. CDR3s include the opening cysteine and the closing phenylalanine or tryptophan. A D gene is named only where the DNA matches it firmly. The size entry is marked missing in some rows and otherwise reads once, few, many or a size class.

CDR3	DNA	D	size	V	J
CASSPEGRRNTEAFF	TGTGCCAGCAGCCCGGAAGGCAGGCGGAACACTGAAGCTTTCTTT	.	.	TRBV7-2	TRBJ1-1
CASSLSSGEVDEQFF	TGTGCCAGCAGCTTAAGTAGCGGAGAAGTGGATGAGCAGTTCTTC	.	.	TRBV7-3	TRBJ2-1
CASSIDLNTGELFF	TGTGCCAGTAGTATAGACCTCAACACCGGGGAGCTGTTTTTT	.	.	TRBV19	TRBJ2-2
CATLNDNVAYEQYF	TGTGCCACCTTGAATGACAATGTGGCCTACGAGCAGTACTTC	.	.	TRBV6-1	TRBJ2-7
CASSLRQSTGGGEQYF	TGCGCCAGCAGTTTAAGGCAGAGCACAGGGGGCGGAGAGCAGTACTTC	TRBD1	.	TRBV5-1	TRBJ2-7
CAWIGGPGGHTEAFF	TGTGCCTGGATTGGGGGGCCGGGGGGGCACACTGAAGCTTTCTTT	.	few	TRBV30	TRBJ1-1
CASSPLAGPSYNEQFF	TGTGCCAGCAGTCCTTTAGCGGGCCCCTCCTACAATGAGCAGTTCTTC	TRBD2	.	TRBV25-1	TRBJ2-1
CAISGGTTSNQPQHF	TGTGCCATCAGTGGGGGGACAACTAGCAATCAGCCCCAGCATTTT	.	.	TRBV10-3	TRBJ1-5
CASRVYGTGELFF	TGTGCCAGCAGGGTCTACGGCACCGGGGAGCTGTTTTTT	.	.	TRBV28	TRBJ2-2
CAFRDRGREKLFF	TGTGCCTTCCGGGACAGGGGGCGGGAAAAACTGTTTTTT	TRBD1	.	TRBV30	TRBJ1-4
CASSIRTGRTGELFF	TGTGCCAGCAGCATCAGGACAGGGAGAACCGGGGAGCTGTTTTTT	TRBD1	.	TRBV2	TRBJ2-2
CASSSGLAGKDTQYF	TGTGCCAGCAGCAGTGGACTAGCGGGGAAGGATACGCAGTATTTT	TRBD2	.	TRBV11-2	TRBJ2-3
CASSFGRVGGNEQFF	TGTGCCAGCAGTTTCGGCAGGGTTGGCGGCAATGAGCAGTTCTTC	.	once	TRBV28	TRBJ2-1
CASSPKRTGEEAFF	TGTGCCAGCTCACCGAAAAGGACAGGGGAGGAAGCTTTCTTT	TRBD1	.	TRBV18	TRBJ1-1
CATSRDPPLTSQYF	TGTGCCACCAGCAGAGATCCTCCCCTAACTTCGCAGTATTTT	.	.	TRBV15	TRBJ2-3
CASGSTDMQYF	TGTGCCAGCGGGAGCACAGATATGCAGTATTTT	.	.	TRBV28	TRBJ2-3
CASQFSLHRGQGGYGYTF	TGTGCCTCCCAATTCTCGCTTCACCGCGGACAGGGAGGATATGGCTACACCTTC	TRBD1	.	TRBV30	TRBJ1-2
CASSSGQDYYGYTF	TGCGCCAGCAGCTCTGGACAGGACTACTATGGCTACACCTTC	TRBD1	.	TRBV5-1	TRBJ1-2
CASSLRGPSTDTQYF	TGTGCCAGCAGCTTACGGGGTCCCAGCACAGATACGCAGTATTTT	.	.	TRBV7-6	TRBJ2-3
CSARRTGELFF	TGCAGTGCCAGGCGCACCGGGGAGCTGTTTTTT	.	.	TRBV20-1	TRBJ2-2
CASRSTGNYGYTF	TGTGCCAGCAGATCGACAGGAAACTATGGCTACACCTTC	.	.	TRBV6-5	TRBJ1-2
CASSPMIAGGGDTQYF	TGTGCCAGCAGCCCGATGATAGCGGGGGGGGGAGATACGCAGTATTTT	TRBD2	.	TRBV5-4	TRBJ2-3
CASSLPRDLTGELFF	TGTGCCAGCAGCCTACCGCGGGACCTCACCGGGGAGCTGTTTTTT	.	.	TRBV28	TRBJ2-2
CASSRGENSPLHF	TGTGCCAGCTCCAGGGGGGAAAATTCACCCCTCCACTTT	TRBD1	.	TRBV6-5	TRBJ1-6
CASSSTTTGELFF	TGTGCCAGCAGCTCAACTACCACCGGGGAGCTGTTTTTT	.	.	TRBV7-7	TRBJ2-2
CASSFGRAVGGYTF	TGCGCCAGCAGCTTCGGCAGGGCCGTCGGTGGCTACACCTTC	.	.	TRBV5-1	TRBJ1-2
CASSFTGPYEQYF	TGTGCCAGCAGTTTCACCGGTCCCTACGAGCAGTACTTC	.	.	TRBV27	TRBJ2-7
CASSLGLAGGTTDTQYF	TGCGCCAGCAGCTTGGGACTAGCGGGGGGGACCACAGATACGCAGTATTTT	TRBD2	.	TRBV5-1	TRBJ2-3
CTSSLGTGECYEQYF	TGCACCAGCAGCCTTGGGACAGGGGAGTGCTACGAGCAGTACTTC	.	.	TRBV1	TRBJ2-7
CASSLVGRGNEKLFF	TGCGCCAGCAGCTTGGTCGGCAGGGGTAATGAAAAACTGTTTTTT	.	.	TRBV5-1	TRBJ1-4
CASSPPASPNEQYF	TGTGCCAGCTCACCCCCGGCTAGCCCCAACGAGCAGTACTTC	.	.	TRBV18	TRBJ2-7
CASSPDSLQPQHF	TGTGCCAGTAGTCCGGACAGTCTACAGCCCCAGCATTTT	.	.	TRBV19	TRBJ1-5
CASSFDRGATYEQYF	TGTGCCAGCAGTTTTGACAGGGGGGCGACCTACGAGCAGTACTTC	TRBD1	.	TRBV28	TRBJ2-7
CASSEGYGNQPQHF	TGTGCCAGCAGTGAGGGCTACGGCAATCAGCCCCAGCATTTT	.	once	TRBV6-1	TRBJ1-5
CASSFGNIQYF	TGTGCCAGCAGTTTCGGGAACATTCAGTACTTC	.	.	TRBV27	TRBJ2-4
CASSLSHSYNEQFF	TGTGCCAGCAGCTTGTCCCACTCCTACAATGAGCAGTTCTTC	.	.	TRBV5-6	TRBJ2-1
CASSVGQGTYGYTF	TGTGCCAGCAGCGTAGGGCAGGGAACCTATGGCTACACCTTC	.	.	TRBV9	TRBJ1-2
CASSNHAGNTEAFF	TGTGCCAGCAGCAACCACGCCGGGAACACTGAAGCTTTCTTT	.	.	TRBV7-2	TRBJ1-1
CASSSKTNERLFF	TGTGCCAGCAGCTCGAAGACTAATGAAAGACTGTTTTTT	.	.	TRBV5-6	TRBJ1-4
CASSTGTFSYEQYF	TGTGCCAGTTCCACGGGGACTTTCTCCTACGAGCAGTACTTC	.	.	TRBV19	TRBJ2-7
CASSLGQSGTGELFF	TGTGCCAGCAGCCTTGGACAGTCTGGCACCGGGGAGCTGTTTTTT	.	.	TRBV2	TRBJ2-2
CASSEGQGAEKLFF	TGTGCCAGCAGTGAAGGGCAGGGTGCGGAAAAACTGTTTTTT	.	.	TRBV25-1	TRBJ1-4
CASSLKGMLGYTF	TGTGCCAGCAGTTTAAAGGGGATGCTGGGCTACACCTTC	.	once	TRBV28	TRBJ1-2
CASSSEVAGNTIYF	TGCGCCAGCAGCTCGGAGGTAGCTGGAAACACCATATATTTT	.	few	TRBV5-1	TRBJ1-3
CAWSRRGGQPQHF	TGTGCCTGGAGCCGAAGGGGGGGCCAGCCCCAGCATTTT	.	.	TRBV30	TRBJ1-5
CASSPFLRPGQGSGNTIYF	TGTGCCAGCTCACCCTTTCTACGTCCGGGACAGGGCTCTGGAAACACCATATATTTT	TRBD1	.	TRBV18	TRBJ1-3
CASSPGQGRPNYGYTF	TGTGCCAGCAGCCCCGGACAGGGACGACCTAACTATGGCTACACCTTC	TRBD1	few	TRBV5-4	TRBJ1-2
CASSALLAGGENEQFF	TGTGCCAGCAGCGCCTTACTAGCGGGGGGAGAAAATGAGCAGTTCTTC	TRBD2	.	TRBV7-9	TRBJ2-1
CASSLAMTGAVDF	TGTGCCAGCAGCTTAGCGATGACAGGGGCCGTGGACTTT	TRBD1	.	TRBV7-2	TRBJ1-6
CASYTGMQRARTF	TGTGCCAGCTATACAGGGATGCAGAGGGCTAGGACCTTC	.	once	TRBV6-1	TRBJ1-2
CASSLRRQIYEQYF	TGCGCCAGCAGCTTGAGGAGACAGATCTACGAGCAGTACTTC	.	.	TRBV5-1	TRBJ2-7
CASSSGQGAPDTQYF	TGTGCCAGCAGCTCCGGACAGGGGGCTCCAGATACGCAGTATTTT	TRBD1	.	TRBV7-2	TRBJ2-3